A selection of T cell receptor beta chains follows, all from one sample in a study of T cell repertoires in cytomegalovirus infection. Using its own MiXCR run on the reads, TCRdb lists one record per CDR3 protein. The repertoire consists of some 180,000 distinct CDR3 sequences, with about 15% occurring once and the leading ten covering around 27%. The specimen sequenced was CD8+ T cells from PBMCs. Receptor source: a human donor in good health (CMV status not recorded). Some clones in this sample may be carry-over from other donors' samples. The conserved cysteine and the conserved F or W are not part of the CDR3 here. Clone size is shown for a subset of rows, as once, few, many or a class of expanded clone.

>TRBJ1-2|TRBV5-5|NA
ASSRYQGPGGYT
>TRBJ2-4|TRBV28|few
ASSFTGRDIQY
>TRBJ2-4|TRBV12-3/TRBV12-4|few
ASSPSLVGGLAKNIQY
>TRBJ2-1|TRBV11-1|NA
ASSPGGVEQF
>TRBJ2-2|TRBV4-2|NA
ASSQGPIGGLAGVYANTGELF
>TRBJ2-2|TRBV7-9|few
ASRDRGVPNTGELF
>TRBJ1-1|TRBV3-1|few
ASQKGPGTEAF
>TRBJ1-1|TRBV5-5|NA
ASSFTVEAF
>TRBJ2-1|TRBV7-9|NA
ASSLSKAKLYNEQF
>TRBJ1-6|TRBV6-1|few
ASRPGTLRNSPLH
>TRBJ2-7|TRBV7-2|NA
ASTGFSYEQY
>TRBJ2-2|TRBV7-2|NA
ASSLVGTSFRKTGELF
>TRBJ2-1|TRBV6-4|few
ASSDSALSSYNEQF
>TRBJ1-2|TRBV6-2/TRBV6-3|NA
ASSFWDLQGYT
>TRBJ2-1|TRBV7-9|few
ASSLEAGLYNEQF
>TRBJ2-3|TRBV30|NA
AWSQIADGTDTQY
>TRBJ2-6|TRBV19|NA
ASSISAGANVLT
>TRBJ1-1|TRBV27|once
ASRQGAGAF
>TRBJ1-1|TRBV7-2|few
ASSHRDRDEAF
>TRBJ2-2|TRBV29-1|NA
SVDGANTGELF
>TRBJ1-6|TRBV6-2/TRBV6-3|many
ASSPSGTGANSPLH